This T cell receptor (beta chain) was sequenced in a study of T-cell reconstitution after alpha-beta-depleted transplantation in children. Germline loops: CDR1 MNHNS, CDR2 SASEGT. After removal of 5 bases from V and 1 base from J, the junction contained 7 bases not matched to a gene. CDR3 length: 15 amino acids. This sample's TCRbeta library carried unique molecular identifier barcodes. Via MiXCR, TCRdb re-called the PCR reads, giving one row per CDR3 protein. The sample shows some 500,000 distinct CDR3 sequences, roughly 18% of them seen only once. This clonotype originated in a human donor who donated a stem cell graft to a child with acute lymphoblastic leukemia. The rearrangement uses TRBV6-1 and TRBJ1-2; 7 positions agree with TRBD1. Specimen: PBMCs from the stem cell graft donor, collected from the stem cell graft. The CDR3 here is CASSRRDSVNYGYTF. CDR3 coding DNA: TGTGCCAGCAGTCGCCGGGACAGTGTTAACTATGGCTACACCTTC.